The present T cell receptor (beta chain) was sequenced within a study of shared clonotypes between healthy human individuals. Germline loops: CDR1 SGHNT, CDR2 YYREEE (reference sequence). This CDR3 contains 16 residues. V dropped 7 bases and J dropped 4 bases, with 23 bases sitting between them. Generated by immunoSEQ multiplex PCR, the TCRdb table keeps only in-frame clones and is missing some. The table records about 2.2 million clones, roughly 93% of them present only once. CD45RO-negative CD8 cells positively selected for CCR7 made up the naive population, which excluded terminally differentiated effector memory CD45RA+ cells.

The rearrangement joins TRBV5-4 to TRBJ1-2; no clear D. The TCR originated in a man between 18 and 35 years old in good health. Some clones in this sample may be carry-over from other donors' samples. Sequenced material: naive CD8+ T cells from PBMCs. The CDR3 is CASYQLGITGSYGYTF. In DNA form, the CDR3 reads TGTGCCAGCTATCAGCTTGGGATTACGGGAAGCTATGGCTACACCTTC.